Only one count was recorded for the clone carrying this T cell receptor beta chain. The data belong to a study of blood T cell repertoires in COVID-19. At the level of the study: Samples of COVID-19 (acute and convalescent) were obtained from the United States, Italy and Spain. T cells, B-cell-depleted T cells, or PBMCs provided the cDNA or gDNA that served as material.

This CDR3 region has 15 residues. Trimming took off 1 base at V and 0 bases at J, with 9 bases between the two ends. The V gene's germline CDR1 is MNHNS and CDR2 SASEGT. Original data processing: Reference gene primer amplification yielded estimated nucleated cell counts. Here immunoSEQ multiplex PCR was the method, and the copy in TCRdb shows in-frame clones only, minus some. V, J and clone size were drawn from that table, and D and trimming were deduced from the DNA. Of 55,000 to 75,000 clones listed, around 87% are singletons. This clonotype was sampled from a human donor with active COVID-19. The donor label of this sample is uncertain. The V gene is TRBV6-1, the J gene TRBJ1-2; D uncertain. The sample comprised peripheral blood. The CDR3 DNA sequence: TGTGCCAGCAGTGAAGGAAAGCGAGCTAACTATGGCTACACCTTC. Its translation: CASSEGKRANYGYTF.